The 3 T cell receptor beta chains presented below share a single source sample, sequenced in a study of T-cell reconstitution after alpha-beta-depleted transplantation in children. The TCRbeta library was prepared with unique molecular identifiers. TCRdb analysed the PCR reads with MiXCR anew, one entry per CDR3 protein. The sample shows 6,500 to 10,000 distinct CDR3 sequences, approximately 15% of them seen only once. Source: PBMCs, mostly from graft donor cells, taken 60 days after TCRalphabeta/CD19-depleted stem cell transplant. Receptors originate from a girl under three years old who had a stem cell transplant for combined immunodeficiency, so the T cells may come from the graft donor.

This clonotype was seen at least ten times. The V call is TRBV20-1, the J call TRBJ2-1; no reliable D call. Per the germline V gene, CDR1 is DFQATT and CDR2 is SNEGSKA (reference sequence). With 2 bases removed from V and 0 bases from J, the gap between germline ends came to 8 bases. This CDR3 contains 14 residues. In DNA form, the CDR3 reads TGCAGTGCTAGACTCCTAAGCTCCTACAATGAGCAGTTCTTC. Its translation: CSARLLSSYNEQFF.

This clonotype was counted a few times. The V gene is TRBV28, the J gene TRBJ2-1; 8 bases are shared with TRBD2. Unmatched junction bases numbered 3, after V lost 3 bases and J lost 5 bases. This CDR3 region has 14 residues. CDR1 and CDR2 (germline): MDHEN, SYDVKM. The CDR3 coding sequence is TGTGCCAGCAGTTTCAGCGGGGGCCACAATGAGCAGTTCTTC. This sequence encodes CASSFSGGHNEQFF.

This clonotype has ten or more counts. The chain employs TRBV29-1 and TRBJ2-2; the match to TRBD1 covers 7 bases. The junction had 8 bases not matched to a gene; V was cut back by 6 bases and J by 4 bases. This CDR3 is built from 14 residues. The germline CDR1 and CDR2 sequences are SQVTM and ANQGSEA. CDR3 protein: CSVRDSYITGELFF. The CDR3 coding sequence is TGCAGCGTGAGGGACAGCTATATCACCGGGGAGCTGTTTTTT.